The 28 T cell receptor beta chains below all came from one sample that was sequenced in a study of technical replicates of blood from several donors. The method was immunoSEQ multiplex PCR; TCRdb's version includes in-frame clones alone and lacks a portion of them. The sample records about 75,000 clones, about 92% being singletons. Sample: T cells isolated from PBMCs. The receptors originated from a human donor in good health.

The rearrangement joins TRBV5-1 to TRBJ2-5; 7 bases agree with TRBD2. The CDR3 runs 15 residues. With V trimmed by 4 bases and J by 5 bases, 11 bases remained unmatched. The germline V gene encodes CDR1 SGHRS and CDR2 YFSETQ. CDR3 amino acids: CASSKGEGAWETQYF. CDR3 coding DNA: TGCGCCAGCAGCAAAGGGGAGGGAGCGTGGGAGACCCAGTACTTC.

V usage is TRBV10-3 and J usage is TRBJ2-7, with no clear D. V lost 1 base to trimming and J lost 3 bases, with 7 bases between them. This CDR3 has 13 residues. The V gene's germline CDR1 is ENHRY and CDR2 SYGVKD. CDR3 sequence: CAISEYTNYEQYF. The DNA for the CDR3 is TGTGCCATCAGTGAGTACACTAACTACGAGCAGTACTTC.

This clone was observed once. This chain connects TRBV19 to TRBJ2-7, with D possibly matching TRBD1 (5 bases). The V end was cut by 5 bases, the J end by 2 bases, with 13 bases between. This CDR3 spans 14 amino acids. Per germline, CDR1 LNHDA and CDR2 SQIVND (reference sequence). CDR3 nucleotides: TGTGCCAGTAGTCAGGGCCCTGGGCCCTACGAGCAGTACTTC. Translation gives CASSQGPGPYEQYF.

The CDR3 DNA reads TGTGCCACCCTCAGGGGGCAAGGACAGCCCCAGCATTTT. Its protein product is CATLRGQGQPQHF. The gene calls are TRBV10-3 and TRBJ1-5, with TRBD1 matching 8 bases. Germline V gene sequence: CDR1 ENHRY, CDR2 SYGVKD. V lost 10 bases, J lost 7 bases, and 9 bases stayed unmatched. The CDR3 runs 13 residues.

This clone occurred once. This chain links TRBV30 with TRBJ2-3; 9 bases are a match to TRBD2. The CDR3 extends over 14 amino acids. Germline lookup yields CDR1 GTSNPN and CDR2 SVGIG (reference sequence). V gave up 5 bases and J gave up 5 bases; unmatched junction bases: 8. The CDR3 is CAWDYRAGGDTQYF. The DNA of the CDR3 is TGTGCCTGGGATTACCGAGCGGGAGGAGATACGCAGTATTTT.

Only a few counts were recorded for this clone. V is TRBV27 and J is TRBJ1-1; TRBD1 matches at 8 bases. The CDR3 is 11 amino acids. Trimming took 7 bases from V and 11 from J; bases not matched to a gene: 6. Germline V gene lookup returns CDR1 MNHEY and CDR2 SMNVEV (reference sequence). In nucleotides, the CDR3 is TGTGCCAGCACCCAGGGGGCGCTTGCTTTCTTT. Encoded protein: CASTQGALAFF.

Here the CDR3 DNA reads TGTGCCAGCAGCCCCCGGTCGCGGGCCAACACCGGGGAGCTGTTTTTT. Amino acids: CASSPRSRANTGELFF. This chain joins TRBV7-2 and TRBJ2-2, with TRBD2 as a possible D gene (5 bases). The CDR3 extends over 16 amino acids. Germline V lookup: CDR1 SGHTA, CDR2 FQGNSA. V lost 5 bases and J 2 bases, leaving 15 bases between the germline ends.

This rearrangement joins TRBV28 to TRBJ1-2; 9 bases align to TRBD1. The CDR3 covers 11 residues. V was clipped by 6 bases and J by 13 bases; unmatched bases: 6. Germline V gives CDR1 MDHEN, CDR2 SYDVKM. CDR3 amino acids: CASSPNRGPTF. DNA for the CDR3: TGTGCCAGCAGCCCTAACAGGGGGCCCACCTTC.

J is TRBJ2-7 and V is TRBV7-2; D unclear. Germline V gene sequence: CDR1 SGHTA, CDR2 FQGNSA. V lost 5 bases and J 8 bases, leaving 22 bases between the germline ends. CDR3 length: 15 amino acids. CDR3 bases: TGTGCCAGCAGCCCAGGCCCCGTCCCACCTTCAAAGCAGTACTTC. Residues: CASSPGPVPPSKQYF.

The chain joins TRBV4-1 to TRBJ2-1; D gene unclear. Germline V gene lookup returns CDR1 MGHRA and CDR2 YSYEKL. The CDR3 contains 15 residues. V was cut by 6 bases and J by 0 bases, with 12 bases left in between. Here the CDR3 reads CASSEAPSSYNEQFF. The CDR3 DNA reads TGCGCCAGCAGTGAGGCACCGAGCTCCTACAATGAGCAGTTCTTC.

The rearrangement uses TRBV10-3 and TRBJ2-2, with 13 bases lining up with TRBD2. After removal of 4 bases from V and 1 base from J, the junction contained 3 bases not matched to a gene. Germline V gives CDR1 ENHRY, CDR2 SYGVKD. This CDR3 contains 17 residues. The CDR3 nucleotides are TGTGCCATCAGTGCCGGACTAGCGGGAGTGAACACCGGGGAGCTGTTTTTT. It codes for CAISAGLAGVNTGELFF.

The chain links TRBV2 to TRBJ1-3; TRBD1 might be the D (6 bases). The CDR3 loop spans 14 amino acids. Germline-derived CDR1 and CDR2 are SNHLY and FYNNEI. The V gene lost 6 bases and the J gene lost 7 bases, with 16 bases spanning the gap. CDR3 in DNA: TGTGCCAGCAGAGACGACAGGTTAAGGAACACCATATATTTT. Translating gives CASRDDRLRNTIYF.

This clone appeared a single time. This chain connects TRBV6-5 to TRBJ2-7, with D possibly being TRBD1 (6 bases). Germline V gene data show CDR1 as MNHEY and CDR2 as SVGAGI. Between the trimmed V and J ends, which lost 8 bases and 0 bases, there was a span of 11 bases. The length of the CDR3 is 13 residues. The CDR3 loop reads CASGQTASYEQYF. CDR3 coding DNA: TGTGCCAGCGGACAGACAGCCTCCTACGAGCAGTACTTC.

This chain joins TRBV2 and TRBJ1-5; TRBD1 matches at 9 bases. Germline lookup yields CDR1 SNHLY and CDR2 FYNNEI. Trimming removed 4 bases from V and 4 bases from J; junction bases left unmatched: 5. The CDR3 extends over 15 amino acids. CDR3 DNA sequence: TGTGCCAGCAGTGTGGACAGGGGTCCGAATCAGCCCCAGCATTTT. Amino acid sequence: CASSVDRGPNQPQHF.

J is TRBJ2-1 and V is TRBV2; TRBD1 might be the D (5 bases). This CDR3 is 12 amino acids long. Germline loops: CDR1 SNHLY, CDR2 FYNNEI. Trimming cost V 5 bases and J 3 bases, with 5 bases left between them. The CDR3 is CASSTGYNEQFF. In nucleotides, the CDR3 is TGTGCCAGCAGTACAGGCTACAATGAGCAGTTCTTC.

The gene calls are TRBV11-3 and TRBJ2-3; D unresolved. The CDR3 extends over 16 amino acids. CDR1 is SGHNT, CDR2 YENEEA, per germline. V gave up 5 bases and J gave up 5 bases, with 20 bases separating them. DNA of the CDR3: TGTGCCAGCAGCCTCCAAACCCCCGAACGGGTAGATACGCAGTATTTT. It encodes CASSLQTPERVDTQYF.

The rearrangement uses TRBV11-2 and TRBJ2-7; 8 positions match TRBD2. CDR1 is SGHAT and CDR2 is FQNNGV in the germline V gene. The junction had 7 bases not matched to a gene; V was cut back by 4 bases and J by 5 bases. This CDR3 is 14 amino acids long. Here the CDR3 reads CASSSGGVNNEQYF. As DNA, the CDR3 is TGTGCCAGCAGCTCCGGGGGGGTCAACAACGAGCAGTACTTC. The entire variable domain, with the rest obtained from reference TRBV11-2 and TRBJ2-7, is as follows: EAGVAQSPRYKIIEKRQSVAFWCNPISGHATLYWYQQILGQGPKLLIQFQNNGVVDDSQLPKDRFSAERLKGVDSTLKIQPAKLEDSAVYLCASSSGGVNNEQYFGPGTRLTVT.

The J gene is TRBJ2-7, the V gene TRBV28, with 7 nucleotides matching TRBD2. The CDR3 has 15 residues. Germline CDR1 and CDR2: MDHEN and SYDVKM. J lost 1 base, V lost 6 bases, and 9 bases had no gene match. CDR3 sequence: CASRPLRGGSYEQYF. The DNA of the CDR3 is TGTGCCAGCAGACCCCTAAGGGGAGGGTCCTACGAGCAGTACTTC.

The chain carries TRBV11-3 and TRBJ2-3, with D perhaps matching TRBD1 (6 bases). The V end was cut by 1 base, the J end by 7 bases, with 12 bases between. The V gene's germline CDR1 is SGHNT and CDR2 YENEEA. The CDR3 totals 14 residues. The CDR3 region has the DNA TGTGCCAGCAGCTTAGGACGGCAGGGGCATACGCAGTATTTT. This codes for CASSLGRQGHTQYF.

The chain joins TRBV7-3 to TRBJ2-1; 9 bases match TRBD2. CDR3 length: 15 amino acids. V lost 0 bases to trimming and J lost 5 bases; unmatched junction nucleotides: 2. Germline V gene data show CDR1 as SGHTA and CDR2 as FQGTGA. Here the CDR3 DNA reads TGTGCCAGCAGCTTAACGGGACTAGCAAACAATGAGCAGTTCTTC. It yields the protein CASSLTGLANNEQFF.

This chain uses TRBV27 with TRBJ1-2; 7 bases line up with TRBD1. Losses at the gene ends were 6 bases for V and 8 bases for J; bases not matched to a gene: 9. The CDR3 runs 13 residues. Germline lookup yields CDR1 MNHEY and CDR2 SMNVEV (reference sequence). CDR3 bases: TGTGCCAGCAGCCTAGGGGGCCCGGGGGGCTACACCTTC. Translation gives CASSLGGPGGYTF.

The chain joins TRBV6-1 to TRBJ2-7, with D perhaps matching TRBD2 (7 bases). V lost 4 bases, J lost 4 bases, and 14 bases lay in between. Germline V gene lookup returns CDR1 MNHNS and CDR2 SASEGT. The CDR3 covers 14 residues. CDR3 coding DNA: TGTGCCAGCAGTGCGAGGGGGGGTGAATACGAGCAGTACTTC. It codes for CASSARGGEYEQYF.

The J gene is TRBJ1-1, the V gene TRBV4-2, with a possible D match to TRBD1 (5 bases). The CDR3 has 16 amino acids. The germline V and J ends were trimmed by 0 bases and 4 bases, with 15 bases remaining between them. Germline V gives CDR1 LGHNA, CDR2 YNFKEQ. The CDR3 is CASSQDLAGFGTEAFF. The CDR3 DNA reads as TGTGCCAGCAGCCAAGATCTTGCAGGGTTCGGCACTGAAGCTTTCTTT.

V is TRBV27 and J is TRBJ2-7, with 9 bases fitting TRBD1. Germline CDR1 MNHEY, CDR2 SMNVEV (reference sequence). Trimming took 6 bases from V and 9 from J; bases not matched to a gene: 18. The CDR3 spans 16 residues. The CDR3 DNA sequence: TGTGCCAGCAGCTCGGGGGGAACAGGGGGCGCTTGGGGGCAGTACTTC. The encoded protein is CASSSGGTGGAWGQYF.

The V and J genes are TRBV5-6 and TRBJ1-2; no clear D gene. The CDR3 covers 14 residues. CDR1 and CDR2 (germline): SGHDT, YYEEEE. V dropped 0 bases and J dropped 2 bases, with 8 bases sitting between them. This CDR3 is CASSLERGNYGYTF. For the CDR3, the DNA is TGTGCCAGCAGCTTGGAACGGGGAAACTATGGCTACACCTTC.

The rearrangement links TRBV5-6 to TRBJ1-1; TRBD1 matches at 7 bases. Germline CDR1 and CDR2: SGHDT and YYEEEE. Trimming removed 4 bases from V and 8 bases from J; junction bases left unmatched: 14. This CDR3 region has 15 residues. CDR3: CASSRTGEPFLEAFF. The CDR3 bases are TGTGCCAGCAGCCGTACAGGGGAGCCCTTTCTAGAAGCTTTCTTT. Based on the CDR3 plus reference TRBV5-6 and TRBJ1-1, the full variable domain is DAGVTQSPTHLIKTRGQQVTLRCSPKSGHDTVSWYQQALGQGPQFIFQYYEEEERQRGNFPDRFSGHQFPNYSSELNVNALLLGDSALYLCASSRTGEPFLEAFFGQGTRLTVV.

This chain links TRBV6-6 with TRBJ2-7; D may be TRBD1 (6 bases). The CDR3 runs 13 residues. Trimming stripped 8 bases from V and 0 bases from J, with 11 bases between. Germline CDR1 reads MNHNY; CDR2 reads SVGAGI (reference sequence). The chain's CDR3 is CASVRTDSYEQYF. DNA for the CDR3: TGTGCCAGCGTGAGGACAGACTCCTACGAGCAGTACTTC.

The chain has TRBV16 and TRBJ2-7, with TRBD2 identical over 10 bases. The CDR3 runs 16 residues. Unmatched junction bases numbered 4, after V lost 2 bases and J lost 0 bases. CDR1 is KGHSY and CDR2 is FQNENV in the germline V gene. The CDR3 is CASSQRTSGLSYEQYF. The CDR3 region has the DNA TGTGCCAGCAGCCAAAGGACTAGCGGCCTCTCCTACGAGCAGTACTTC.